This note documents a single T cell receptor beta chain sequence. Its antigen is currently unknown. Germline V gene sequence: CDR1 MNHNY, CDR2 SVGAGI (reference sequence). This CDR3 is built from 13 residues. The source of the sample is a study of T cell clusters in autoimmune cytopenias. Study-level points and caveats: A dominant lymphoma-associated repertoire apparently masked the cluster-lack signature in secondary cytopenia versus chronic lymphocytic leukemia. The T cell clusters came from computational analysis alone and lack functional validation. Healthy donors had around 3.1-fold more exclusive TRB clusters than active autoimmune hepatitis patients.

Multiplex touch-down PCR amplified TRB using TRB-A and TRB-B pools in one tube. No DNA is given; TCRdb re-called the multiplex PCR reads and lists each CDR3 protein once. This listing includes about 2,500 distinct CDR3 sequences. TRB amplification used around 270 ng of peripheral blood genomic DNA. J is TRBJ1-6 and V is TRBV6-6; TCRdb's D call of TRBD1 is untestable without DNA. Sequenced sample: peripheral blood. The receptor's source is a human donor with an autoimmune cytopenia or autoimmune hepatitis (not recorded which). CDR3 protein: CASRGRGNSPLHF.